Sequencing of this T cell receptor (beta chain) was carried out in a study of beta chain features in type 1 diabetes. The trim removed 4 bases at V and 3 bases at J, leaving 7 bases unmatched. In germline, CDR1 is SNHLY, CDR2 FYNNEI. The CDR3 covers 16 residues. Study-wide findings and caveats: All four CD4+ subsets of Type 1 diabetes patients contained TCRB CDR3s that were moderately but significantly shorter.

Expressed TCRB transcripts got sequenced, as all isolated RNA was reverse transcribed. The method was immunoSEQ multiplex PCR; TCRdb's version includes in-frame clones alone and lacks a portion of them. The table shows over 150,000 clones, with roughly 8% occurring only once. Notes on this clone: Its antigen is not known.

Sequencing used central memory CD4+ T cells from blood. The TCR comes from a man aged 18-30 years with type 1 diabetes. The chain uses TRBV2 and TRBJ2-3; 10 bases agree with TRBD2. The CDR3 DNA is TGTGCCAGCAGTGCGGTAGCGGGGGGAATAACAGATACGCAGTATTTT. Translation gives CASSAVAGGITDTQYF.